A single TCR beta chain is shown here with its context. What it binds is not known. Carrying unique molecular identifiers, the cDNA also gained a universal primer site through template switching. TCRdb reprocessed the 5' RACE reads with MiXCR, giving one entry per CDR3 protein. The repertoire consists of 750,000 to 950,000 distinct CDR3 sequences, with more than 9% occurring once and the leading ten covering around 1.6%. The data belong to a study of identical twins. Study observations and caveats: Invariant T cells like MAIT and iNKT could partly confound the zero-insertion analyses.

This CDR3 spans 15 amino acids. From germline, CDR1 is DFQATT and CDR2 SNEGSKA (reference sequence). After removal of 3 bases from V and 2 bases from J, the junction contained 9 bases not matched to a gene. The same sample was also used in a study of yellow fever vaccine responses in identical twins.

This TCR was sampled from a woman aged 18-29 years in good health. Sequencing input: PBMCs. This sequence joins TRBV20-1 and TRBJ2-7, with 8 bases fitting TRBD1. The CDR3 nucleotides read TGCAGTGCTAGTTTTCTTGGGACAGGACCCTACGAGCAGTACTTC. Translated, it gives CSASFLGTGPYEQYF.